This T cell receptor beta chain emerged from a study of post-analysis software for immune sequencing data. Study-level background: Both relapsing-remitting and secondary progressive multiple sclerosis featured among the disease courses, as did progressive-relapsing multiple sclerosis. Notes on the study in general: A significant reduction in normalized Chao1 diversity was observed in multiple sclerosis patients versus controls. Higher frequency in patients than in controls was seen for five TRBV segments, with TRBV5-6, TRBV5-1 and TRBV20-1 among them.

Losses at the gene ends were 8 bases for V and 1 base for J; bases not matched to a gene: 9. CDR3 length: 14 residues. Per germline, CDR1 GTSNPN and CDR2 SVGIG (reference sequence). Built from TCR beta cDNA, the libraries had unique molecular identifiers in them. Researchers reported roughly 0.5 million cDNA molecules coming from roughly 0.93 to 9.6 million T cells. TCRdb reprocessed the PCR reads with MiXCR, giving one entry per CDR3 protein. The sample includes under 900,000 distinct CDR3 sequences, around 53% of them seen just once. A remark on this clonotype: Its antigen remains unknown.

The specimen was blood. The clonotype was recovered from a girl aged 5-17 years with multiple sclerosis. This sequence joins TRBV30 and TRBJ2-7; 9 nucleotides align to TRBD2. CDR3 in amino acids: CAGALTSGSYEQYF. In DNA form, the CDR3 reads TGTGCCGGGGCGTTGACTAGCGGTTCCTACGAGCAGTACTTC.